This T cell receptor beta chain derives from a study of T cells in Graves' hyperthyroidism and ophthalmopathy. V was clipped by 2 bases and J by 2 bases; unmatched bases: 7. The CDR3 extends over 16 amino acids. Germline assignment: CDR1 SNHLY and CDR2 FYNNEI. TCR beta CDR3 regions were amplified from RNA. The HTBI set primed first-round TCR CDR3 RT-PCR. TCRdb re-called the multiplex PCR reads with MiXCR, one entry per CDR3 protein. The profile shows some 800,000 distinct CDR3 sequences, roughly 40% of them singletons. For this clonotype: Its antigen is undetermined.

Study-level findings and limits: The blood repertoire included most of the expanded thyroid clonotypes above 0.001.

The sequence was obtained from a man between 18 and 35 years old with Graves' hyperthyroidism. Sequences were obtained from blood. The rearrangement joins TRBV2 to TRBJ2-7, with 9 bases that match TRBD1. This CDR3 reads CASSEMGTGPTYEQYF. The DNA for the CDR3 is TGTGCCAGCAGTGAAATGGGGACAGGGCCCACCTACGAGCAGTACTTC.